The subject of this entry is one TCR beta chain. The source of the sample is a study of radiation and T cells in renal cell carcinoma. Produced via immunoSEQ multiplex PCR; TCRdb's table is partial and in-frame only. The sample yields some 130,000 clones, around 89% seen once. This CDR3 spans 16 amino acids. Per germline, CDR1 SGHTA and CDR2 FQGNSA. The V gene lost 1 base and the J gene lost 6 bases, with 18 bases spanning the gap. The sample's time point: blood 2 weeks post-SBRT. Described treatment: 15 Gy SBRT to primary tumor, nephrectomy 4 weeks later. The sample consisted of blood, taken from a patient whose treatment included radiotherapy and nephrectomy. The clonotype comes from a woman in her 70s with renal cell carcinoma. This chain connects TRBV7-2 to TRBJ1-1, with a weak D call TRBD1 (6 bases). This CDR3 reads CASSLGPRGRRSEAFF. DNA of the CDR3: TGTGCCAGCAGCTTAGGCCCCCGGGGGCGAAGATCTGAAGCTTTCTTT.